Below are 29 T cell receptor beta chains sequenced from a single sample in a study of patients and donors after allogeneic stem cell transplantation. TCRdb processed the RT-PCR reads anew with MiXCR; each CDR3 protein has one entry. Among around 200,000 distinct CDR3 sequences listed, roughly two fifths were seen once. The material sequenced was blood, either unsorted or a sorted T cell fraction (not recorded which). The receptors derive from a human donor who was either an allogeneic HSCT recipient or a stem cell or donor lymphocyte infusion donor (not recorded which). It is not recorded whose cells these are; they may come from a transplant donor.

This clonotype was seen a handful of times. The genes are TRBV11-2 and TRBJ1-6; unclear D gene. Deletions cut 7 bases from V and 0 bases from J, with 10 bases between. Germline lookup yields CDR1 SGHAT and CDR2 FQNNGV. The CDR3 has 15 amino acids. CDR3 sequence reads: CASTPRRSYNSPLHF. DNA for the CDR3: TGTGCCAGCACCCCAAGACGCTCCTATAATTCACCCCTCCACTTT.

The J gene is TRBJ1-6, the V gene TRBV4-1; 10 bases agree with TRBD1. Germline CDR1 reads MGHRA; CDR2 reads YSYEKL. The CDR3 extends over 14 amino acids. The V and J ends lost 3 bases and 18 bases, in that order; junction bases with no gene match: 11. CDR3 residues: CASSQVGQGPLPHF. The DNA of the CDR3 is TGCGCCAGCAGCCAGGTGGGACAGGGGCCGCTCCCCCACTTT.

This clonotype was seen only a few times. The chain carries TRBV12-3 or TRBV12-4 and TRBJ1-5, with D unclear. This CDR3 comprises 14 residues. V shed 3 bases and J shed 5 bases, with 11 bases lying between them. The chain's CDR3 is CASSLGRGYQPQHF. DNA of the CDR3: TGTGCCAGCAGTTTGGGCAGAGGTTATCAGCCCCAGCATTTT.

In this sample, this clonotype turned up many times. The chain is built from TRBV10-3 and TRBJ1-3; unclear D gene. Germline CDR1 reads ENHRY; CDR2 reads SYGVKD. V was trimmed by 4 bases and J by 8 bases, leaving 12 bases between them. This CDR3 is 13 amino acids long. The CDR3 loop reads CAISVGPRDTIYF. The CDR3 region has the DNA TGTGCCATCAGTGTGGGCCCGCGGGACACCATATATTTT.

This chain joins TRBV6-5 and TRBJ1-1; D is unclear. Germline values: CDR1 MNHEY, CDR2 SVGAGI. Trimming took 5 bases from V and 7 from J, leaving 8 bases between them. The CDR3 has 11 residues. The CDR3 protein is CASSREGEAFF. CDR3 bases: TGTGCCAGCAGTCGGGAGGGTGAAGCTTTCTTT.

This clonotype was seen ten or more times. This chain uses TRBV28 with TRBJ1-1; D unclear. The CDR3 sequence is 13 residues long. CDR1 is MDHEN, CDR2 SYDVKM, per germline. Trimming took 5 bases from V and 1 from J, leaving 8 bases between them. For the CDR3, the DNA is TGTGCCAGCAGTCCAACCAGGAACACTGAAGCTTTCTTT. Translation gives CASSPTRNTEAFF.

The genes are TRBV7-9 and TRBJ1-2, with D uncertain. CDR1 is SEHNR and CDR2 is FQNEAQ in the germline V gene (reference sequence). This CDR3 is built from 13 residues. The V and J ends lost 6 bases and 3 bases respectively, with 11 bases between them. CDR3 DNA sequence: TGTGCCAGCAGTTCCGGGCCTCACTATGGCTACACCTTC. It is translated as CASSSGPHYGYTF.

V gene TRBV7-2 combines with J gene TRBJ2-5, with TRBD2 identical over 7 bases. V shed 5 bases, J shed 5 bases, and the junction held 5 bases outside the gene matches. This CDR3 is built from 13 residues. Germline CDR1 reads SGHTA; CDR2 reads FQGNSA. CDR3: CASSPGGRETQYF. In DNA, the CDR3 is TGTGCCAGCAGCCCCGGGGGGAGGGAGACCCAGTACTTC.

The chain is built from TRBV5-6 and TRBJ1-5; D gene unclear. Deletions cut 1 base from V and 7 bases from J, with 6 bases between. Germline V gene lookup returns CDR1 SGHDT and CDR2 YYEEEE. The CDR3 is made up of 12 amino acids. The CDR3 nucleotides are TGTGCCAGCAGCTTGATCGCGCAGCCCCAGCATTTT. Protein: CASSLIAQPQHF.

This clonotype was counted a few times. The chain carries TRBV20-1 and TRBJ1-2; 7 nucleotides align to TRBD1. V lost 3 bases and J lost 3; bases outside the gene matches: 4. From germline, CDR1 is DFQATT and CDR2 SNEGSKA (reference sequence). This CDR3 has 13 amino acids. CDR3 sequence reads: CSARGRGDYGYTF. DNA of the CDR3: TGCAGTGCTAGGGGCAGGGGGGACTATGGCTACACCTTC.

This clonotype has a handful of counts. CDR3 in amino acids: CASKEAGVGTDTQYF. In nucleotides, the CDR3 is TGTGCCAGCAAAGAAGCGGGGGTCGGGACAGATACGCAGTATTTT. The chain is built from TRBV6-5 and TRBJ2-3; 8 nucleotides line up with TRBD2. J gave up 3 bases and V 7 bases, and 9 bases lay outside the gene matches. This CDR3 comprises 15 residues. CDR1 and CDR2 from the germline V gene are MNHEY and SVGAGI.

This clonotype has just a few counts. The V call is TRBV10-3, the J call TRBJ1-6, with a possible D match to TRBD1 (5 bases). The V end lost 5 bases, the J end lost 8 bases, and 10 bases lay between the germline ends. The CDR3 runs to 13 residues. Germline V gene data show CDR1 as ENHRY and CDR2 as SYGVKD. The CDR3 reads CAISPRGYSPLHF. For the CDR3, the DNA is TGTGCCATCAGTCCTCGGGGCTATTCACCCCTCCACTTT.

J is TRBJ1-6 and V is TRBV5-1; TRBD1 might be the D (5 bases). Germline assignment: CDR1 SGHRS and CDR2 YFSETQ. Trimming left V 0 bases short and J 0 bases short, with 13 bases between. The CDR3 has 18 amino acids. The CDR3 spells CASSLGAGTISYNSPLHF. For the CDR3, the DNA is TGCGCCAGCAGCTTGGGTGCTGGGACGATCTCCTATAATTCACCCCTCCACTTT. The variable domain in full, completed from reference TRBV5-1 and TRBJ1-6, reads KAGVTQTPRYLIKTRGQQVTLSCSPISGHRSVSWYQQTPGQGLQFLFEYFSETQRNKGNFPGRFSGRQFSNSRSEMNVSTLELGDSALYLCASSLGAGTISYNSPLHFGNGTRLTVT.

This chain links TRBV12-3 or TRBV12-4 with TRBJ1-1, with 8 nucleotides matching TRBD1. This CDR3 spans 14 amino acids. The junction had 7 bases not matched to a gene; V was cut back by 5 bases and J by 5 bases. Written as DNA, the CDR3 is TGTGCCAGCAGTGTGCAGGGGGCGAGGACTGAAGCTTTCTTT. It codes for CASSVQGARTEAFF.

This rearrangement joins TRBV5-1 to TRBJ2-2; D ambiguous. Germline lookup yields CDR1 SGHRS and CDR2 YFSETQ. Trimming removed 1 base at V and 0 bases at J, with 4 bases between. This CDR3 comprises 14 residues. The CDR3 nucleotides read TGCGCCAGCAGCTTGAGGGCGAACACCGGGGAGCTGTTTTTT. It specifies CASSLRANTGELFF.

The rearrangement uses TRBV11-2 and TRBJ2-1; 7 bases are shared with TRBD1. Germline V gene lookup returns CDR1 SGHAT and CDR2 FQNNGV. The CDR3 length is 17 residues. Unmatched junction bases numbered 6, after V lost 0 bases and J lost 1 base. The CDR3 coding sequence is TGTGCCAGCAGCTTAGAGCCTAGGGGGCTATCCTACAATGAGCAGTTCTTC. Residues: CASSLEPRGLSYNEQFF.

The V and J genes are TRBV20-1 and TRBJ1-2; 7 nucleotides line up with TRBD1. CDR3 size: 12 residues. Germline V lookup: CDR1 DFQATT, CDR2 SNEGSKA (reference sequence). DNA of the CDR3: TGCAGCGCTGATAGACAGGGTAGTGGCTACACCTTC. This sequence encodes CSADRQGSGYTF.

This clonotype was detected a few times. J is TRBJ2-2 and V is TRBV25-1; tentatively, D is TRBD2 (5 bases). In germline, CDR1 is MGHDK, CDR2 SYGVNS. V was trimmed by 4 bases and J by 6 bases, leaving 12 bases between them. The CDR3 has 14 amino acids. CDR3 in amino acids: CASSAQLESGELFF. The CDR3 DNA follows: TGTGCCAGCAGTGCGCAACTAGAGTCCGGGGAGCTGTTTTTT.

The V and J genes are TRBV29-1 and TRBJ2-7; 10 nucleotides agree with TRBD1. Germline assignment: CDR1 SQVTM and CDR2 ANQGSEA. The CDR3 has 14 amino acids. The V segment lost 6 bases and the J segment 1 base; nucleotides outside the gene matches: 6. CDR3 loop: CSVAGQGESYEQYF. As DNA, the CDR3 is TGCAGCGTCGCCGGACAGGGGGAGTCCTACGAGCAGTACTTC.

The CDR3 DNA reads as TGTGCCAGCAGCTCGACACCAGGCTATGGCTACACCTTC. It is translated as CASSSTPGYGYTF. The V and J genes are TRBV7-9 and TRBJ1-2; no clear D gene. CDR3 size: 13 residues. Per the germline V gene, CDR1 is SEHNR and CDR2 is FQNEAQ (reference sequence). Trimming took off 4 bases at V and 4 bases at J, with 10 bases between the two ends.

The table lists this clonotype with a count of one. This chain connects TRBV7-2 to TRBJ2-1, with D perhaps assigned TRBD1 or TRBD2 (5 bases each). V shed 5 bases and J shed 6 bases, with 14 bases lying between them. Germline V gene sequence: CDR1 SGHTA, CDR2 FQGNSA. CDR3 length: 14 residues. The CDR3 nucleotides read TGTGCCAGCAGCCCGTCGGGGACCCGCAATGAGCAGTTCTTC. This gives the protein CASSPSGTRNEQFF.

CDR3 residues: CASSEDRRRINYGYTF. The CDR3 coding sequence is TGTGCCAGCAGTGAAGACAGACGCCGAATTAACTATGGCTACACCTTC. The gene calls are TRBV6-1 and TRBJ1-2; D remains unclear. The CDR3 sequence is 16 residues long. Trimming left V 1 base short and J 1 base short, with 13 bases between. CDR1 and CDR2 from the germline V gene are MNHNS and SASEGT.

This clonotype was picked up many times. The J gene is TRBJ1-1, the V gene TRBV9, with unresolved D. The V end was cut by 0 bases, the J end by 0 bases, with 6 bases between. The CDR3 runs to 14 residues. From germline, CDR1 is SGDLS and CDR2 YYNGEE. In nucleotides, the CDR3 is TGTGCCAGCAGCGTAGAAGGGTTGAACACTGAAGCTTTCTTT. This gives the protein CASSVEGLNTEAFF. The whole variable domain, remainder taken from reference TRBV9 and TRBJ1-1, is DSGVTQTPKHLITATGQRVTLRCSPRSGDLSVYWYQQSLDQGLQFLIQYYNGEERAKGNILERFSAQQFPDLHSELNLSSLELGDSALYFCASSVEGLNTEAFFGQGTRLTVV.

The rearrangement joins TRBV10-3 to TRBJ1-2, with 7 nucleotides matching TRBD1. This CDR3 is 14 amino acids long. J was trimmed by 4 bases and V by 6 bases; bases with no gene match: 8. Looked up from germline, CDR1 is ENHRY and CDR2 is SYGVKD. CDR3 loop: CAISRQGRGYGYTF. The CDR3 bases are TGTGCCATCAGCCGACAGGGTCGGGGCTATGGCTACACCTTC.

The chain carries TRBV4-1 and TRBJ1-2, with no clear D. Trimming took off 4 bases at V and 0 bases at J, with 12 bases between the two ends. The length of the CDR3 is 15 residues. CDR1 MGHRA and CDR2 YSYEKL come from the germline V gene. CDR3 in DNA: TGCGCCAGCAGCCCCCACATCGTCTCTAACTATGGCTACACCTTC. Protein: CASSPHIVSNYGYTF.

V gene TRBV10-3 combines with J gene TRBJ2-2, with D uncertain. The CDR3 extends over 12 amino acids. Germline CDR1 and CDR2: ENHRY and SYGVKD. The V end lost 7 bases, the J end lost 2 bases, and 5 bases lay between the germline ends. CDR3: CAIKANTGELFF. In nucleotides, the CDR3 is TGTGCCATCAAGGCCAACACCGGGGAGCTGTTTTTT.

The sample holds a few counts of this clonotype. This chain uses TRBV5-1 with TRBJ2-1, with 7 bases aligning to TRBD1. V was clipped by 0 bases and J by 6 bases; unmatched bases: 3. There are 14 residues in the CDR3. Germline-derived CDR1 and CDR2 are SGHRS and YFSETQ. The CDR3 region has the DNA TGCGCCAGCAGCTTGGGACAGGGTTTCAATGAGCAGTTCTTC. Translation gives CASSLGQGFNEQFF.

In this sample, this clonotype turned up a few times. This chain connects TRBV7-9 to TRBJ1-1; D is uncertain. This CDR3 region has 15 residues. Trimming left V 4 bases short and J 5 bases short, with 17 bases between. The germline V gene encodes CDR1 SEHNR and CDR2 FQNEAQ (reference sequence). CDR3 DNA: TGTGCCAGCAGCTCACCTGGGTCGACGGGAACTGAAGCTTTCTTT. Translation gives CASSSPGSTGTEAFF. Supplemented by reference TRBV7-9 and TRBJ1-1, the full variable domain reads DTGVSQNPRHKITKRGQNVTFRCDPISEHNRLYWYRQTLGQGPEFLTYFQNEAQLEKSRLLSDRFSAERPKGSFSTLEIQRTEQGDSAMYLCASSSPGSTGTEAFFGQGTRLTVV.

The table lists this clonotype with a few counts. The chain employs TRBV6-5 and TRBJ2-3; D might be TRBD1 or TRBD2, each matching 5 bases. The CDR3 has 16 residues. Germline V gene data show CDR1 as MNHEY and CDR2 as SVGAGI. The V end lost 2 bases, the J end lost 7 bases, and 19 bases lay between the germline ends. CDR3 coding DNA: TGTGCCAGCAGTTACGAGGTGGGGGAGCTTGGAAATACGCAGTATTTT. Amino acids: CASSYEVGELGNTQYF.